Included here is one TCR beta chain sequence, with context. Antigen: not known. The data belong to a study of post-analysis software for immune sequencing data. The V gene's germline CDR1 is MDHEN and CDR2 SYDVKM. V was trimmed by 3 bases and J by 0 bases, leaving 12 bases between them. The length of the CDR3 is 15 residues. TCR beta cDNA libraries had unique molecular identifiers. TCRdb reanalysed the PCR reads using MiXCR and keeps one entry per CDR3 protein. The sample carries some 500,000 distinct CDR3 sequences, roughly 45% recorded once. Study results and limitations: About five TRBV segments appeared more often in patients than in controls, and TRBV5-6, TRBV5-1 and TRBV20-1 were among these.

This clonotype originated in a girl between 5 and 17 years old with multiple sclerosis. The sample taken for sequencing was blood. The chain recombines TRBV28 with TRBJ2-7; D possibly corresponds to TRBD2 (5 bases). As DNA, the CDR3 is TGTGCCAGCAGTTTGGGGAGCGCAGGCTCCTACGAGCAGTACTTC. It specifies CASSLGSAGSYEQYF.